This entry concerns a single T cell receptor beta chain. The data were taken from a study of T cells in Graves' hyperthyroidism and ophthalmopathy. Trimming left V 2 bases short and J 2 bases short, with 13 bases between. CDR1 DFQATT and CDR2 SNEGSKA come from the germline V gene (reference sequence). This CDR3 has 14 amino acids. RNA transcripts yielded amplified TCR beta CDR3 regions. TCR CDR3 underwent first-round RT-PCR with the HTBI primer set. TCRdb recomputed calls from the multiplex PCR reads with MiXCR, one row per CDR3 protein. Among about 560,000 distinct CDR3 sequences listed, approximately 14% were seen once. Each diagnosis drew on symptoms, thyroxine, TRAb, thyroid ultrasound and orbital computed tomography findings. A roughly 10 ml volume of fresh peripheral blood provided the PBMCs.

The sample taken for sequencing was blood. This sequence joins TRBV20-1 and TRBJ2-7, with D maybe TRBD1 (6 bases). This TCR derives from a woman aged 25 to 45 with Graves' hyperthyroidism. The CDR3 here is CSARLRDNPYEQYF. The CDR3 nucleotides are TGCAGTGCTAGACTCCGGGACAACCCCTACGAGCAGTACTTC.